This record concerns one TCR beta chain sequence. The V end was cut by 11 bases, the J end by 0 bases, with 16 bases between. The CDR3 has 14 residues. Germline lookup yields CDR1 MNHEY and CDR2 SVGAGI. This entry comes from a study of blood T cell repertoires in COVID-19. Original handling: It was from reference gene primer amplification that nucleated cell counts were estimated. Profiling relied on immunoSEQ multiplex PCR, and the TCRdb table lists in-frame clones only, not all of them. V, J and clone size reflect that table, while D and trimming were determined from the DNA. The sample has around 250,000 clones, 84% seen once.

The chain combines TRBV6-5 with TRBJ1-1; D might be TRBD1 (5 bases). The sequenced sample consisted of peripheral blood. This TCR derives from a woman in her thirties or forties who had recovered from COVID-19. The CDR3 loop is CAGKRQSMNTEAFF. The CDR3 DNA is TGTGCCGGAAAAAGACAGTCCATGAACACTGAAGCTTTCTTT.